The entry below describes one T cell receptor beta chain. Original analysis: Amplifying reference gene primers gave estimates of nucleated cell counts. Clones were read by immunoSEQ multiplex PCR, and TCRdb kept only the in-frame ones, dropping some. The D gene and trimming were derived from the DNA, and the V and J assignments and clone size from that table. The sample includes 250,000 to 300,000 clones, around 81% of them seen just once. In germline, CDR1 is MNHEY, CDR2 SVGAGI. The CDR3 consists of 14 residues. The trim removed 8 bases at V and 3 bases at J, leaving 5 bases unmatched. This sample was included in a study of blood T cell repertoires in COVID-19. Study-level information: The study drew acute and convalescent COVID-19 samples from the United States, Italy and Spain. Sample material is recorded as cDNA or gDNA derived from T cells, B-cell-depleted T cells, or PBMCs.

The chain links TRBV6-5 to TRBJ1-5, with 9 bases lining up with TRBD1. Sequenced material: peripheral blood. The receptor was derived from a woman aged 60-75 years with active or convalescent COVID-19. CDR3 loop: CASWGTGLNQPQHF. The CDR3 nucleotides read TGTGCCAGCTGGGGGACAGGGCTCAATCAGCCCCAGCATTTT.